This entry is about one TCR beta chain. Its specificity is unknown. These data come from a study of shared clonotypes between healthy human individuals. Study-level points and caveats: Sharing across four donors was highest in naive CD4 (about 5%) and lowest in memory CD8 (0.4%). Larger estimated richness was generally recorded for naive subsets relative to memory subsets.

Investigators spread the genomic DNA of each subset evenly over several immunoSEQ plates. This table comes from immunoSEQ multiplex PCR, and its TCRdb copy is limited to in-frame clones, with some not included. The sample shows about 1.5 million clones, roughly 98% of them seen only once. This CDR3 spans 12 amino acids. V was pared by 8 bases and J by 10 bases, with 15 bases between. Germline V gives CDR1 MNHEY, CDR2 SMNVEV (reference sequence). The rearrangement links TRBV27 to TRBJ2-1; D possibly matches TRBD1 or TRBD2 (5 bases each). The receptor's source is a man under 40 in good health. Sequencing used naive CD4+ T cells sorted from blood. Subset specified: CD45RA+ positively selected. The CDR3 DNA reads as TGTGCCAGCTCGCGACCCGGGACCGAGCAGTTCTTC. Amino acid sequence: CASSRPGTEQFF.